The 21 T cell receptor beta chains below were found in one sample sequenced in a study of T cells in Graves' hyperthyroidism and ophthalmopathy. Amplified TCR beta CDR3 regions came from RNA transcripts. A set of HTBI primers served as the primers for a first-round RT-PCR of the TCR CDR3. TCRdb re-called the multiplex PCR reads through MiXCR, storing one row per CDR3 protein. In the table there are fewer than 650,000 distinct CDR3 sequences, about 14% of which are singletons. Sequencing was performed on blood. Receptors originate from a woman between 40 and 50 years old with Graves' hyperthyroidism.

In this sample, this clonotype turned up many times. This chain uses TRBV6-1 with TRBJ1-5; D might be TRBD1 (6 bases). CDR3 length: 13 residues. Germline CDR1 MNHNS, CDR2 SASEGT. Trimming took off 5 bases at V and 4 bases at J, with 9 bases between the two ends. The CDR3 region is CASSTGSNQPQHF. The CDR3 DNA reads as TGTGCCAGCAGTACAGGGTCGAATCAGCCCCAGCATTTT.

This clonotype was found many times. The V and J genes are TRBV2 and TRBJ2-1; 13 bases map to TRBD2. V was clipped by 6 bases and J by 0 bases; unmatched bases: 2. The length of the CDR3 is 16 residues. Germline loops: CDR1 SNHLY, CDR2 FYNNEI. CDR3 residues: CASRRTSGSSYNEQFF. For the CDR3, the DNA is TGTGCCAGCAGGAGGACTAGCGGGAGCTCCTACAATGAGCAGTTCTTC.

The chain links TRBV6-1 to TRBJ1-4, with 9 bases that match TRBD1. Germline assignment: CDR1 MNHNS and CDR2 SASEGT. This CDR3 region has 15 residues. V shed 1 base, J shed 7 bases, and the junction held 4 bases outside the gene matches. CDR3 nucleotide sequence: TGTGCCAGCAGTGAAGATGACAGGGGGGGTGAAAAACTGTTTTTT. Residues: CASSEDDRGGEKLFF.

The V and J genes are TRBV28 and TRBJ1-4, with a tentative D call TRBD1 (6 bases). V lost 3 bases and J lost 6, with 17 bases in between. CDR1 and CDR2 from the germline V gene are MDHEN and SYDVKM. The CDR3 is 16 amino acids. CDR3 loop: CASSFGPGQLDEKLFF. The CDR3 nucleotides read TGTGCCAGCAGTTTTGGTCCCGGACAGTTAGATGAAAAACTGTTTTTT.

This clonotype was detected ten times or more. The chain carries TRBV27 and TRBJ2-2; maybe TRBD2 (7 bases). Trimming took 4 bases from V and 1 from J, leaving 13 bases between them. This CDR3 comprises 16 residues. Germline CDR1 is MNHEY and CDR2 is SMNVEV (reference sequence). The CDR3 is CASSSGRGQNTGELFF. CDR3 nucleotides: TGTGCCAGCAGTTCCGGGCGGGGGCAGAACACCGGGGAGCTGTTTTTT.

V usage is TRBV11-3 and J usage is TRBJ2-6; 10 bases map to TRBD1. Germline CDR1 reads SGHNT; CDR2 reads YENEEA. The CDR3 totals 18 residues. The ends lost 4 bases at V and 0 bases at J; junction bases unmatched: 6. CDR3 loop: CASSSPGQGNSGANVLTF. The CDR3 bases are TGTGCCAGCAGCTCACCGGGACAGGGGAACTCTGGGGCCAACGTCCTGACTTTC.

This chain joins TRBV7-2 and TRBJ2-3; 7 positions match TRBD1. This CDR3 contains 14 residues. V was pared by 5 bases and J by 4 bases, with 6 bases of the junction left unmatched. CDR1 and CDR2 (germline): SGHTA, FQGNSA. The CDR3 reads CASSLQGGPDTQYF. The CDR3, as DNA: TGTGCCAGCAGCCTACAAGGGGGCCCAGATACGCAGTATTTT.

A few counts support this clonotype. The chain employs TRBV3-1 and TRBJ2-7, with TRBD1 identical over 7 bases. This CDR3 comprises 14 residues. The ends lost 6 bases at V and 0 bases at J; junction bases unmatched: 5. Germline V CDR1 and CDR2: LGHDT, YNNKEL (reference sequence). CDR3 sequence: CASRGAGGSYEQYF. The CDR3 DNA reads as TGTGCCAGCAGAGGAGCAGGGGGCTCCTACGAGCAGTACTTC.

The gene calls are TRBV28 and TRBJ2-7; 14 positions match TRBD2. Germline CDR1 and CDR2: MDHEN and SYDVKM. V lost 3 bases to trimming and J lost 2 bases; unmatched junction nucleotides: 9. The CDR3 has 18 residues. The CDR3 DNA follows: TGTGCCAGCAGTTTGGTAGGGAGGGGACTAGCGGGGGCCTACGAGCAGTACTTC. The encoded protein is CASSLVGRGLAGAYEQYF.

The table lists this clonotype with a few counts. The chain recombines TRBV13 with TRBJ1-1; D is perhaps TRBD1 (5 bases). The V end was cut by 5 bases, the J end by 11 bases, with 21 bases between. Germline V gene sequence: CDR1 PRHDT, CDR2 FYEKMQ (reference sequence). The CDR3 is 14 amino acids. The chain's CDR3 is CASSLPRDRPRAFF. The DNA of the CDR3 is TGTGCCAGCAGCCTCCCACGGGACCGACCGAGGGCTTTCTTT.

The V gene is TRBV29-1, the J gene TRBJ2-4, with D perhaps assigned TRBD1 or TRBD2 (5 bases each). Trimming stripped 3 bases from V and 11 bases from J, with 20 bases between. The CDR3 spans 14 residues. In germline, CDR1 is SQVTM, CDR2 ANQGSEA. CDR3 nucleotide sequence: TGCAGCGTTGAGGAGGCGACAGCTGGGCACGTTCAGTACTTC. This translates into CSVEEATAGHVQYF.

The CDR3 DNA is TGTGCCAGCAGTGGGGACCCGGGACTGAACGCACTCGGTGGGGAGCTGTTTTTT. Protein: CASSGDPGLNALGGELFF. The rearrangement uses TRBV12-3 or TRBV12-4 and TRBJ2-2; tentatively, D is TRBD2 (6 bases). The CDR3 runs 18 residues. V dropped 5 bases and J dropped 8 bases, with 27 bases sitting between them.

This clonotype has ten or more counts. CDR3 in DNA: TGTGCCAGCAGTTCACACGACCGGGGCGGTGAGCAGTTCTTC. Residues: CASSSHDRGGEQFF. V and J are TRBV28 and TRBJ2-1; D possibly uses TRBD1 or TRBD2 (5 bases each). V was pared by 4 bases and J by 9 bases, with 16 bases between. The CDR3 consists of 14 residues. Germline CDR1 MDHEN, CDR2 SYDVKM.

This clonotype was detected a few times. This chain connects TRBV9 to TRBJ2-3; 8 bases are shared with TRBD1. CDR3 length: 15 residues. Germline V gives CDR1 SGDLS, CDR2 YYNGEE. V lost 3 bases, J lost 2 bases, and 5 bases stayed unmatched. CDR3 protein: CASSGGQAYTDTQYF. In nucleotides, the CDR3 is TGTGCCAGCAGCGGGGGACAGGCTTACACAGATACGCAGTATTTT. The whole variable domain, remainder taken from reference TRBV9 and TRBJ2-3, is DSGVTQTPKHLITATGQRVTLRCSPRSGDLSVYWYQQSLDQGLQFLIQYYNGEERAKGNILERFSAQQFPDLHSELNLSSLELGDSALYFCASSGGQAYTDTQYFGPGTRLTVL.

This clonotype was picked up many times. The rearrangement links TRBV5-1 to TRBJ2-1, with TRBD1 matching 9 bases. After removal of 4 bases from V and 7 bases from J, the junction contained 9 bases not matched to a gene. Germline values: CDR1 SGHRS, CDR2 YFSETQ. The CDR3 consists of 15 residues. In DNA form, the CDR3 reads TGCGCCAGCAGCCCGAACAGGGGGCAGGGTAATGAGCAGTTCTTC. It specifies CASSPNRGQGNEQFF. Using reference TRBV5-1 and TRBJ2-1 for the parts outside the CDR3, the full variable domain is KAGVTQTPRYLIKTRGQQVTLSCSPISGHRSVSWYQQTPGQGLQFLFEYFSETQRNKGNFPGRFSGRQFSNSRSEMNVSTLELGDSALYLCASSPNRGQGNEQFFGPGTRLTVL.

This clonotype has a count of ten or more. J is TRBJ1-2 and V is TRBV28, with D unresolved. The germline CDR1 and CDR2 sequences are MDHEN and SYDVKM. CDR3 size: 14 residues. V lost 5 bases, J lost 8 bases, and 18 bases lay in between. The DNA of the CDR3 is TGTGCCAGCAGTGAACTAGAGGGATCCCACGGCTACACCTTC. Its protein product is CASSELEGSHGYTF.

The rearrangement links TRBV7-3 to TRBJ2-2; TRBD1 might be the D (5 bases). The V and J ends lost 3 bases and 5 bases respectively, with 7 bases between them. CDR3 length: 13 amino acids. The germline CDR1 and CDR2 sequences are SGHTA and FQGTGA. CDR3 in amino acids: CASSFGHTGELFF. Written as DNA, the CDR3 is TGTGCCAGCAGCTTCGGACATACCGGGGAGCTGTTTTTT.

At least ten counts were recorded for this clonotype. The chain links TRBV20-1 to TRBJ2-7, with D possibly TRBD1 on 5 matching bases. Trimming took off 2 bases at V and 5 bases at J, with 19 bases between the two ends. Germline V gene sequence: CDR1 DFQATT, CDR2 SNEGSKA (reference sequence). This CDR3 is 15 amino acids long. CDR3 DNA: TGCAGTGCTAGAAAGGGAAGGGGAACTTCTGACGAGCAGTACTTC. Translating gives CSARKGRGTSDEQYF.

This clonotype has ten or more counts. J is TRBJ2-7 and V is TRBV11-1; D possibly corresponds to TRBD2 (5 bases). There are 15 residues in the CDR3. Trimming stripped 3 bases from V and 5 bases from J, with 17 bases between. Germline V CDR1 and CDR2: SGHAT, FQDESV (reference sequence). The CDR3 spells CASSFGGAELDEQYF. CDR3 nucleotides: TGTGCCAGCAGCTTCGGAGGAGCCGAGTTGGACGAGCAGTACTTC.

This clonotype was seen repeatedly, ten times or more. This chain connects TRBV18 to TRBJ2-5; 12 bases map to TRBD2. Germline V CDR1 and CDR2: KGHSH, LQKENI. CDR3 length: 16 amino acids. Trimming took 2 bases from V and 5 from J; bases not matched to a gene: 6. The chain's CDR3 is CASSPTTSGSGETQYF. The DNA for the CDR3 is TGTGCCAGCTCACCAACGACTAGCGGGAGTGGGGAGACCCAGTACTTC.

This clonotype was observed a handful of times. The V gene is TRBV6-5, the J gene TRBJ2-7; 7 bases line up with TRBD2. The CDR3 has 15 residues. J lost 0 bases, V lost 2 bases, and 4 bases had no gene match. CDR1 is MNHEY and CDR2 is SVGAGI in the germline V gene. As DNA, the CDR3 is TGTGCCAGCAGTTACCTCGGGGGGAGCTCCTACGAGCAGTACTTC. It translates to CASSYLGGSSYEQYF.